Listed below are T cell receptor beta chains from one sample, sequenced in a study of molecular identifiers for immune sequencing clone quantification. TCRdb recomputed calls from the PCR reads with MiXCR, one row per CDR3 protein. The top ten hold around 4% of the sample, which has approximately 100,000 distinct CDR3 sequences, about 35% seen once. Sequenced sample: naive CD8+ T cells from blood, with Jurkat cell RNA spiked in. The source is a human donor in good health. Some libraries in this study had Jurkat cell RNA spiked in. Both conserved end residues are part of each CDR3. The order of the fields is V gene, J gene, CDR3 protein.

>TRBV28|TRBJ2-7
CASSFRGLAGYEQYF
>TRBV19|TRBJ1-4
CASSIRTSEKLFF
>TRBV28|TRBJ2-7
CASRLGGGDARYEQYF
>TRBV20-1|TRBJ2-1
CSARRDSSYNEQFF
>TRBV27|TRBJ1-1
CASSPDRAGKAFF
>TRBV29-1|TRBJ2-3
CSALGDSGSTDTQYF
>TRBV20-1|TRBJ1-3
CSASAYWDGANLEGTIYF
>TRBV6-2/TRBV6-3|TRBJ2-7
CASSYFDSYEQYF
>TRBV7-2|-
CASSRYSGSPITDTQHF
>TRBV5-6|TRBJ2-7
CASSHWTGPYEQYF
>TRBV24-1|TRBJ1-4
CATSDFGQSLFF
>TRBV7-3|TRBJ2-2
CASSICNTGELFF
>TRBV9|TRBJ1-5
CASSPGTGFNQPQHF
>TRBV19|TRBJ2-1
CASSMTAVQGNEQFF
>TRBV28|TRBJ1-1
CASTTPGTEAFF
>TRBV7-2|TRBJ2-7
CASSLWFGEQYF
>TRBV20-1|TRBJ1-5
CSARGAEPQHF
>TRBV4-3|TRBJ2-1
CASSQEELAGYNEQIF
>TRBV12-3/TRBV12-4|TRBJ2-1
CASSLIERFHEQFF
>TRBV6-5|TRBJ1-1
CASSIGENTGAFF
>TRBV15|TRBJ2-7
CATSRDPRGYEQYF
>TRBV19|TRBJ2-6
CASSMMGAGANVLTF
>TRBV12-3/TRBV12-4|TRBJ2-7
CASSAGLSSYEQYF
>TRBV6-5|TRBJ2-2
CASREGLADTGELFF
>TRBV5-6|TRBJ1-1
CASSLNSLNTVAFF
>TRBV14|TRBJ2-3
CASSQWDLPTDTQYF
>TRBV28|TRBJ1-3
CATVDRHSGNTIYF
>TRBV2|TRBJ2-2
CASIRDGNTGELFF
>TRBV7-8|TRBJ1-6
CASSLYLGATENSPLHF
>TRBV29-1|TRBJ2-1
CSVELPDGQFF
>TRBV20-1|TRBJ2-7
CSARTVYSYEQYF
>TRBV9|TRBJ2-3
CASSVEGGVGAAAEDTQYF
>TRBV6-5|TRBJ2-7
CASSLSAGGLSEQYF
>TRBV6-2/TRBV6-3|TRBJ2-7
CASTDTFDEQYF
>TRBV11-1|TRBJ2-4
CASSPPDRFNIRYF
>TRBV7-9|TRBJ2-5
CASSLVQVETQYF
>TRBV7-2|TRBJ2-3
CASNSIESWTGFADTQYF
>TRBV28|TRBJ2-7
CASSPPSSYEQYF
>TRBV7-6|TRBJ1-1
CASSSRGHTEAFF
>TRBV28|TRBJ2-3
CASSPTSGSLGFADTQYF
>TRBV20-1|TRBJ2-1
CSASLVIDEQFF
>TRBV13|TRBJ2-3
CASNPFGGLEVPDTQYF